This TCR beta chain is from a study of blood T cell repertoires in COVID-19. Study background: Spain, Italy and the United States supplied samples that represented acute and convalescent COVID-19.

Participants were aged roughly 18 to 90 years, lived in 20 to 25 US areas, and enrolled virtually. Clinical histories supplied by participants themselves formed the basis of cohort assignment. In the authors' methods: Reference gene primer amplification yielded estimated nucleated cell counts. TCRdb's table, derived via immunoSEQ multiplex PCR, lists solely in-frame clones and lacks some. V and J calls and clone size are copied from that table; D and trimming were computed from the DNA. The profile shows around 500,000 clones, around nine tenths of them singletons. What was sequenced was PBMCs or T cells enriched from blood (not recorded which). The sequence came from a woman aged 40 to 50 who had recovered from COVID-19.

In DNA form, the CDR3 reads TGTGCCAGCAGCCAAGACAGGAATAATGAAAAACTGTTTTTT. Translating gives CASSQDRNNEKLFF. The chain recombines TRBV7-2 with TRBJ1-4, with D perhaps matching TRBD1 (6 bases). This CDR3 comprises 14 residues. Trimming removed 5 bases from V and 4 bases from J, with 11 bases in between. In germline, CDR1 is SGHTA, CDR2 FQGNSA.